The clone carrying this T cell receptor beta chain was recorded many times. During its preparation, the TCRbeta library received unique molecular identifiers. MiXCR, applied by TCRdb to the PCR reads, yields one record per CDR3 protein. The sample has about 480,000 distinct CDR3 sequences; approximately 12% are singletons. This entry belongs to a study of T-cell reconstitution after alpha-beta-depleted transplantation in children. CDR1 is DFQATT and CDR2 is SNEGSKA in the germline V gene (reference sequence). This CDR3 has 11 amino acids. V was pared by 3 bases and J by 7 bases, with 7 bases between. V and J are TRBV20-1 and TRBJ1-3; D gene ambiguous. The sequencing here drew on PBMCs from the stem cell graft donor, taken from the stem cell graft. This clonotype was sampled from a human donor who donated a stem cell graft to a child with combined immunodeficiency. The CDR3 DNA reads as TGCAGTGCTAGTCCGGGGAACACCATATATTTT. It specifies CSASPGNTIYF.